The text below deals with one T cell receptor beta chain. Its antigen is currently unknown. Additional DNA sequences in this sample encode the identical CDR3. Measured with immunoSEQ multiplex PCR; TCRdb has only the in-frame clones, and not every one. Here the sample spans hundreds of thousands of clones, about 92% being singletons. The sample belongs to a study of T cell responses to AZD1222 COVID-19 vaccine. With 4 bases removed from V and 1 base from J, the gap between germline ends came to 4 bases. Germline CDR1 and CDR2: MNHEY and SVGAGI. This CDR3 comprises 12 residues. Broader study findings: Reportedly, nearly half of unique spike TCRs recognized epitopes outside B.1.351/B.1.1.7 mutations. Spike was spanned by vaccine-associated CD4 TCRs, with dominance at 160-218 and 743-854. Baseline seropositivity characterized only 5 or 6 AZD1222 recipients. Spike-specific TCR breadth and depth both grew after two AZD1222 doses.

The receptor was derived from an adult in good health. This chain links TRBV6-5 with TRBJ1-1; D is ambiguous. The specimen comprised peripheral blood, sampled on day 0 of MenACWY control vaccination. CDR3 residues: CASSSRNTEAFF. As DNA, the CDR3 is TGTGCCAGCAGTTCCCGGAACACTGAAGCTTTCTTT.